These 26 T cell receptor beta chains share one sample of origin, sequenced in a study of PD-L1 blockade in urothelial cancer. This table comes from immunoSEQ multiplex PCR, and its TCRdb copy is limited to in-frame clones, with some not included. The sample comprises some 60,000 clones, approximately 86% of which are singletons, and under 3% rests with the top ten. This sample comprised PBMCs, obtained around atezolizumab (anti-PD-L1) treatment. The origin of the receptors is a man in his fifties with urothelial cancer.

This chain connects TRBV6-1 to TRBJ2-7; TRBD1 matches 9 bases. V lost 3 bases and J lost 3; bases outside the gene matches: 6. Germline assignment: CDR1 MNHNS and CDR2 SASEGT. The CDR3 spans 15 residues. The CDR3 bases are TGTGCCAGCAGTGATTTGGGACAGGGCCACTACGAGCAGTACTTC. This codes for CASSDLGQGHYEQYF.

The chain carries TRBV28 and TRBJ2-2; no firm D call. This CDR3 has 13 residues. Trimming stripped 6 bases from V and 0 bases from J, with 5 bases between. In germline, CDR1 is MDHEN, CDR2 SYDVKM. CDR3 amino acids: CASRYTNTGELFF. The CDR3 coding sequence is TGTGCCAGCAGATATACGAACACCGGGGAGCTGTTTTTT.

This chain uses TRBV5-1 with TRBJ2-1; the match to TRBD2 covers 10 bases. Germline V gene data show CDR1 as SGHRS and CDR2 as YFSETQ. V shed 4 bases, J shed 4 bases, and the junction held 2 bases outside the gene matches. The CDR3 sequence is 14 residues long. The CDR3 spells CASSLAGEYNEQFF. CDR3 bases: TGCGCCAGCAGCCTAGCGGGGGAGTACAATGAGCAGTTCTTC.

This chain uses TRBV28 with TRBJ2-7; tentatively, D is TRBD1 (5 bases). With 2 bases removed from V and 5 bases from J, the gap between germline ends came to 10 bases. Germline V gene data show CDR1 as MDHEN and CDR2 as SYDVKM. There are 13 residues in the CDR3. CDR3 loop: CASSLDPTDEQYF. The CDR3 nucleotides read TGTGCCAGCAGTTTAGACCCGACAGACGAGCAGTACTTC.

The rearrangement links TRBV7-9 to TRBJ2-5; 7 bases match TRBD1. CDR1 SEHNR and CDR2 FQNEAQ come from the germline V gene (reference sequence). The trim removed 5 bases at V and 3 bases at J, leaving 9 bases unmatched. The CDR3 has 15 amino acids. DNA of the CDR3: TGTGCCAGCAGCCAAGGCGGCCAGGGGGAAGAGACCCAGTACTTC. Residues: CASSQGGQGEETQYF.

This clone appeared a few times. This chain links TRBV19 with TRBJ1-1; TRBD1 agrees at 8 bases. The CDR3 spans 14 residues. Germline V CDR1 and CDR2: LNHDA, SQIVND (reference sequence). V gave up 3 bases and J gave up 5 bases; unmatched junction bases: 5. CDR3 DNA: TGTGCCAGTAGTATCCGGACAGGGTCTACTGAAGCTTTCTTT. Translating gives CASSIRTGSTEAFF.

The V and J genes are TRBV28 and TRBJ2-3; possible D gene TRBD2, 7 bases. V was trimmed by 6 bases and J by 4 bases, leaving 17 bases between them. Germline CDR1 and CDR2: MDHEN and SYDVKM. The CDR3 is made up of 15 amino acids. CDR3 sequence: CASSRGGAPADTQYF. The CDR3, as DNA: TGTGCCAGCAGCCGAGGGGGGGCGCCTGCAGATACGCAGTATTTT. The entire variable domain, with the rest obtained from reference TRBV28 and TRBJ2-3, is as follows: DVKVTQSSRYLVKRTGEKVFLECVQDMDHENMFWYRQDPGLGLRLIYFSYDVKMKEKGDIPEGYSVSREKKERFSLILESASTNQTSMYLCASSRGGAPADTQYFGPGTRLTVL.

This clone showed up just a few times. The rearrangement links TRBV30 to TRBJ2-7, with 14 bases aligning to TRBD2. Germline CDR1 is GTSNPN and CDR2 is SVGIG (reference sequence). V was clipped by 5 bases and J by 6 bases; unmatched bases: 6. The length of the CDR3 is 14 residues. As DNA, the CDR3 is TGTGCCTGGGCCCCGGGACTAGCGGGAGTCGAGCAGTACTTC. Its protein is CAWAPGLAGVEQYF.

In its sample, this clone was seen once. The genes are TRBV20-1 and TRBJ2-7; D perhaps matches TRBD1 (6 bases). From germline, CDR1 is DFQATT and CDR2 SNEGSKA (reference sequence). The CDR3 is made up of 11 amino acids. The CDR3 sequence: CSMDSAYEQYF. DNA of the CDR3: TGCAGCATGGACAGCGCCTACGAGCAGTACTTC.

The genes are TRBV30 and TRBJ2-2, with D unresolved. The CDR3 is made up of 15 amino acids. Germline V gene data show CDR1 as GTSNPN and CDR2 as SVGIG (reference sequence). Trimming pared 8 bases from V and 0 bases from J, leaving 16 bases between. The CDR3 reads CAGPSASSNTGELFF. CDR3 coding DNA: TGTGCCGGCCCAAGCGCAAGTTCGAACACCGGGGAGCTGTTTTTT.

The CDR3 DNA sequence: TGTGCCAGCAGCCCAACCGGGACACCGAACACTGAAGCTTTCTTT. It is translated as CASSPTGTPNTEAFF. The rearrangement uses TRBV7-9 and TRBJ1-1; perhaps TRBD1 as D (6 bases). The CDR3 length is 15 residues. V was shortened by 5 bases and J by 1 base, with 14 bases between the two germline ends. Germline V CDR1 and CDR2: SEHNR, FQNEAQ (reference sequence).

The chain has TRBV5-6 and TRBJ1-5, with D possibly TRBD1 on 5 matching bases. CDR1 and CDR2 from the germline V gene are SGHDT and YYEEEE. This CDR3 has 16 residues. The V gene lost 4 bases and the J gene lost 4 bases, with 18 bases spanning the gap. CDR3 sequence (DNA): TGTGCCAGCAGCCAAAGCTGGGGGAGGGTGAATCAGCCCCAGCATTTT. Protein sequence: CASSQSWGRVNQPQHF.

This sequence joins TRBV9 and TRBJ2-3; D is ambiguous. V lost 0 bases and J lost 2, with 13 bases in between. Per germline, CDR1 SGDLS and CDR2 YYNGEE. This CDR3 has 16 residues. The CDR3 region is CASSVGWVYYTDTQYF. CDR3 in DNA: TGTGCCAGCAGCGTAGGGTGGGTTTACTACACAGATACGCAGTATTTT. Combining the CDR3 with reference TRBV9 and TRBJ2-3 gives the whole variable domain DSGVTQTPKHLITATGQRVTLRCSPRSGDLSVYWYQQSLDQGLQFLIQYYNGEERAKGNILERFSAQQFPDLHSELNLSSLELGDSALYFCASSVGWVYYTDTQYFGPGTRLTVL.

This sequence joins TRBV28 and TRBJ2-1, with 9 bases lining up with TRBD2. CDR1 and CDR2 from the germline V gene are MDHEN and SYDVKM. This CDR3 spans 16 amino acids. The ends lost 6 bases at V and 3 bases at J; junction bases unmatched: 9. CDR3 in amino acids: CASSPMRTSDYNEQFF. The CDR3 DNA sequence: TGTGCCAGCAGCCCCATGCGGACTAGCGACTACAATGAGCAGTTCTTC.

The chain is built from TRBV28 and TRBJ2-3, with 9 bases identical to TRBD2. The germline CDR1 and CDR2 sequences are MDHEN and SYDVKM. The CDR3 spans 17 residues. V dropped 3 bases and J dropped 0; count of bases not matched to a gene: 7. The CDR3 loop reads CASSFLTSGASTDTQYF. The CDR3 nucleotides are TGTGCCAGCAGTTTCCTGACTAGCGGAGCTAGCACAGATACGCAGTATTTT.

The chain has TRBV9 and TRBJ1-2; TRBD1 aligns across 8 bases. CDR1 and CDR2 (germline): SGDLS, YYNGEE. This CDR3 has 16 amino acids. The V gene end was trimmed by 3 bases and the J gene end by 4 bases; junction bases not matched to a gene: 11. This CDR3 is CASSETLQGAIYGYTF. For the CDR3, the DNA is TGTGCCAGCAGCGAGACCCTGCAGGGGGCTATCTATGGCTACACCTTC.

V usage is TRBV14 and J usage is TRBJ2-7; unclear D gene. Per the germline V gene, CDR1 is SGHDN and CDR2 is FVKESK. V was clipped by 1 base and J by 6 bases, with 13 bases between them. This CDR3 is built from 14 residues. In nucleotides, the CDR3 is TGTGCCAGCAGCCAAGGGGTTAGCATCCGCGAGCAGTACTTC. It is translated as CASSQGVSIREQYF.

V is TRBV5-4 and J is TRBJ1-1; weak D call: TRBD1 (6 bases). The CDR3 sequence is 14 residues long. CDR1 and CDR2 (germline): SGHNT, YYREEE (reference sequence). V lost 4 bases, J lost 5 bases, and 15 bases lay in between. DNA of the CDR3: TGTGCCAGCAGCCCCTCCGGGGGGGCGACTGAAGCTTTCTTT. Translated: CASSPSGGATEAFF.

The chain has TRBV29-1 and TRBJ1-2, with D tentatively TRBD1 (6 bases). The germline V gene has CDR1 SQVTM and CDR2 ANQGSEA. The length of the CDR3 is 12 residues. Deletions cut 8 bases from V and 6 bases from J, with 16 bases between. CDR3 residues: CSTVDRIHGYTF. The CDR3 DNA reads TGCAGCACCGTCGACAGGATTCATGGCTACACCTTC.

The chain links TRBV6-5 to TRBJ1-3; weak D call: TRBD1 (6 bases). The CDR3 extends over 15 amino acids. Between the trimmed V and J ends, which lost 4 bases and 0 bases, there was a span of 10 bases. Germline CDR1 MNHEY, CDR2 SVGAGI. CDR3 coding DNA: TGTGCCAGCAGTTCCAGGACAGTCTCTGGAAACACCATATATTTT. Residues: CASSSRTVSGNTIYF.

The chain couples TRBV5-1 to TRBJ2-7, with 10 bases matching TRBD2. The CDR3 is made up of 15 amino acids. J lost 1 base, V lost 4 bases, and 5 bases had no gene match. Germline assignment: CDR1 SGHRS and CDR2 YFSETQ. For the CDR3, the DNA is TGCGCCAGCAGCATAACTAGCGGGGTTTCCTACGAGCAGTACTTC. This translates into CASSITSGVSYEQYF.

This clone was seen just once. This chain's CDR3 is CASSSLGLGSQETQYF. The CDR3 nucleotides read TGTGCCAGCAGTTCATTGGGCCTGGGCTCCCAAGAGACCCAGTACTTC. The rearrangement joins TRBV11-1 to TRBJ2-5, with D unresolved. The CDR3 is 16 residues long. The V and J ends lost 6 bases and 1 base respectively, with 18 bases between them. CDR1 is SGHAT, CDR2 FQDESV, per germline (reference sequence).

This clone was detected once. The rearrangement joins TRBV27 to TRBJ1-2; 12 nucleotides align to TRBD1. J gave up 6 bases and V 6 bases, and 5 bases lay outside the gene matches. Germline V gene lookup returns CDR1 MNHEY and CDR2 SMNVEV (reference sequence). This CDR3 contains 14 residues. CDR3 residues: CASRAGTGGHGYTF. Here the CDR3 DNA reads TGTGCCAGCAGGGCCGGGACAGGGGGCCATGGCTACACCTTC.

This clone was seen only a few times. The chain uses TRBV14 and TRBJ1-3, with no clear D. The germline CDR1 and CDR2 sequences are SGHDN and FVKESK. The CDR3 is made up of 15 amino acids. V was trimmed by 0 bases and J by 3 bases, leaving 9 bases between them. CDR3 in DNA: TGTGCCAGCAGCCAAGATCGGGTGGGTGGAAACACCATATATTTT. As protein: CASSQDRVGGNTIYF.

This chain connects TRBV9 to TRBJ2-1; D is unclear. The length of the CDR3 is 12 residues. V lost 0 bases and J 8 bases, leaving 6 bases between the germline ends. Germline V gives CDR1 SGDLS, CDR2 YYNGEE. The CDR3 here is CASSVERDEQFF. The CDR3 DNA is TGTGCCAGCAGCGTAGAACGGGATGAGCAGTTCTTC.

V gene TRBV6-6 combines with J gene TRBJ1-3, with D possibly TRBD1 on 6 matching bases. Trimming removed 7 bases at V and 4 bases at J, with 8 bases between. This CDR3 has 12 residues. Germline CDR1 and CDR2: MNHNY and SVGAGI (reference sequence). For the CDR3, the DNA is TGTGCCAGCAACAGGGCCGGAAACACCATATATTTT. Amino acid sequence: CASNRAGNTIYF.